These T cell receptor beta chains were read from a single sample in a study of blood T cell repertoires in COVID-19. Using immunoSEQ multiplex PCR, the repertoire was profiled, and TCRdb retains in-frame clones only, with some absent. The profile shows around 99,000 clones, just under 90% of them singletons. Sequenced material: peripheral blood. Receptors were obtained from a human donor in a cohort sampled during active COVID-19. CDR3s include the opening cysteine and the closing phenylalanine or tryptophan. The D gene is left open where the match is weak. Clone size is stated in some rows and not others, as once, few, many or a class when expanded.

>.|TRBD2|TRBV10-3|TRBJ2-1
TGTGCCATCAGTGAGTCTCTAGCGGGAACGAATGAGCAGTTCTTC
CAISESLAGTNEQFF
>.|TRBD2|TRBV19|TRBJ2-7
TGTGCCAGTAGCGGGGGGGGGAAGAGCTACGAGCAGTACTTC
CASSGGGKSYEQYF
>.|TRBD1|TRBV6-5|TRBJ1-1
TGTGCCAGCACCCTTGACAGGGGCACTGAAGCTTTCTTT
CASTLDRGTEAFF
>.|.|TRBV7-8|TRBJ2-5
TGTGCCAGCAGCCAAAGTCTTGGTTACGGAGAGACCCAGTACTTC
CASSQSLGYGETQYF
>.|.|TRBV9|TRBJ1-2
TGTGCCAGCAGCCCAGAGGTGACTACTCTAAACTATGGCTACACCTTC
CASSPEVTTLNYGYTF
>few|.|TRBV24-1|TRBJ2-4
TGTGCCACCAGTGATTTTGAGCGGGCAGAGAAAAACATTCAGTACTTC
CATSDFERAEKNIQYF
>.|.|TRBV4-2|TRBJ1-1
TGTGCCAGCAGCCAAGGGGCTGTACTGAACACTGAAGCTTTCTTT
CASSQGAVLNTEAFF
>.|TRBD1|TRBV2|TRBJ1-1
TGTGCCAGCAGCCGGGACAGGGGGCGCGAGGCTGAAGCTTTCTTT
CASSRDRGREAEAFF
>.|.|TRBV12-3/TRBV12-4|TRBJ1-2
TGTGCCAGCACAACGGGCTATGGCTACACCTTC
CASTTGYGYTF
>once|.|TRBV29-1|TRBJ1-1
TGCAGCCCAACAAGGGGAACTGAAGCTTTCTTT
CSPTRGTEAFF
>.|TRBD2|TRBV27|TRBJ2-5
TGTGCCAGCAGTCCGGGGACTAGCGTACAAGAGACCCAGTACTTC
CASSPGTSVQETQYF
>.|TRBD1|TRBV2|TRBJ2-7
TGTGCCAGCAGTCCCCGGACAGGGACGTACGAGCAGTACTTC
CASSPRTGTYEQYF
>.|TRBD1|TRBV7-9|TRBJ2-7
TGTGCCGTCGCCCAGGGGGCGGGGGAGCAGTACTTC
CAVAQGAGEQYF
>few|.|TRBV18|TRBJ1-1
TGTGCCAGCTCACCTTCTTTATTTGGCGCGGGGGTACCTTATGAAGCTTTCTTT
CASSPSLFGAGVPYEAFF
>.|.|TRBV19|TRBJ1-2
TGTGCCAGTAGACAGGGCTGGTATGGCTACACCTTC
CASRQGWYGYTF
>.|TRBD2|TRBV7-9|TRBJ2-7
TGTGCCAGCAGCTTAGGGACTAGCAGATCCTACGAGCAGTACTTC
CASSLGTSRSYEQYF
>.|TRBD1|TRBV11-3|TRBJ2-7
TGTGCCAGCAGCTTTCGGACAGGGGGAGCCCCCGAGCAGTACTTC
CASSFRTGGAPEQYF